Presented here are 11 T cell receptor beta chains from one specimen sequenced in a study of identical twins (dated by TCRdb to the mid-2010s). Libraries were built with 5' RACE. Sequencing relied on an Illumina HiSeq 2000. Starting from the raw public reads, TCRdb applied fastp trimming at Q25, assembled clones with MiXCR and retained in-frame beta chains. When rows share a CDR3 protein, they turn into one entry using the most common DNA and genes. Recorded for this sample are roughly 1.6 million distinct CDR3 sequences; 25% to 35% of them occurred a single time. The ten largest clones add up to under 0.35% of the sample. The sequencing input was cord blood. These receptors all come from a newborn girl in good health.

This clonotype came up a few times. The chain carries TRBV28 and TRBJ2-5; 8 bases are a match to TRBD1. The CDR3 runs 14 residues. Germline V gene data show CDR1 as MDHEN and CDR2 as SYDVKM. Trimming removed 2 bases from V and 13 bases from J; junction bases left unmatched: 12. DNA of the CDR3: TGTGCCAGCAGTTTAGTATCCCCCGGGACAGGAATGTACTTC. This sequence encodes CASSLVSPGTGMYF.

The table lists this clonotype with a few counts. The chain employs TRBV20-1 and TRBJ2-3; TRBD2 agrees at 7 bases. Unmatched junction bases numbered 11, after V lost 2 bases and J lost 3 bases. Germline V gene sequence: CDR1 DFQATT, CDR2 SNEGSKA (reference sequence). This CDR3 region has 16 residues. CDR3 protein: CSARLRGSFGTDTQYF. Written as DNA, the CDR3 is TGCAGTGCTAGACTGCGCGGGAGTTTTGGTACAGATACGCAGTATTTT.

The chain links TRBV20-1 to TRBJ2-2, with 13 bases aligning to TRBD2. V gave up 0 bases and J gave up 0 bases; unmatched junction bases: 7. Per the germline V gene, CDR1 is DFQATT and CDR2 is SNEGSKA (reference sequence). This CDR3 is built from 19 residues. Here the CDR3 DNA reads TGCAGTGCTAGAGATCCGCGACTAGCGGGAGGAGCGAACACCGGGGAGCTGTTTTTT. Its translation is CSARDPRLAGGANTGELFF.

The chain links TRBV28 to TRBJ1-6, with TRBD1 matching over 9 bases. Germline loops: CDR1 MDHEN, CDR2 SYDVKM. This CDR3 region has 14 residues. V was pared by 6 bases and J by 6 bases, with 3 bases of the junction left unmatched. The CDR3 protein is CASRQGAPNSPLHF. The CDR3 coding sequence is TGTGCCAGCAGACAGGGGGCACCTAATTCACCCCTCCACTTT.

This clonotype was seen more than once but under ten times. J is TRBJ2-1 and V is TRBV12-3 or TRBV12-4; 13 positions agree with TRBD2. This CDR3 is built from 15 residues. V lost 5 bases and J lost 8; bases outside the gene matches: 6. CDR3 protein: CASSAGTSGVHEQFF. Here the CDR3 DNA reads TGTGCCAGCAGTGCCGGGACTAGCGGGGTCCATGAGCAGTTCTTC.

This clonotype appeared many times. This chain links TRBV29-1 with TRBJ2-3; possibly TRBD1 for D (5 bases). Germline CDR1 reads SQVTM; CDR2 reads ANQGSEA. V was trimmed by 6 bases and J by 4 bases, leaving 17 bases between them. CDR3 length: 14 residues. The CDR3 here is CSVQGHQSADTQYF. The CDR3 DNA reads TGCAGCGTCCAAGGACACCAGTCCGCAGATACGCAGTATTTT.

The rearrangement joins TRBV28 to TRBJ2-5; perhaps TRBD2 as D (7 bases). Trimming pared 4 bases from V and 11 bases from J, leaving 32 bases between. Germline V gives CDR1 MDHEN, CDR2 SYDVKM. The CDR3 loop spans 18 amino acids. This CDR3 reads CASSSGPQYRGDNNEQYF. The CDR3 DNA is TGTGCCAGCAGTTCCGGTCCCCAATATCGGGGGGACAATAATGAGCAGTACTTC.

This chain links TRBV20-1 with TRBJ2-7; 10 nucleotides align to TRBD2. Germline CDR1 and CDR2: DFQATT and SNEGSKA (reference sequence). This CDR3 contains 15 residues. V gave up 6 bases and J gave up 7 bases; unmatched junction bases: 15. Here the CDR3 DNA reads TGCAGTGCGAGCCAACTAGCGGGGTTTTACAATGAGCAGTACTTC. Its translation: CSASQLAGFYNEQYF.

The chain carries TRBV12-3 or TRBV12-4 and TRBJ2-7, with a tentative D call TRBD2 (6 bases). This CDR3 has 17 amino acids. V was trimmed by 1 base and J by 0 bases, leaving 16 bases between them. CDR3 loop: CASSLGALGGSSYEQYF. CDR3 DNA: TGTGCCAGCAGTTTAGGGGCCCTGGGGGGTAGCTCCTACGAGCAGTACTTC.

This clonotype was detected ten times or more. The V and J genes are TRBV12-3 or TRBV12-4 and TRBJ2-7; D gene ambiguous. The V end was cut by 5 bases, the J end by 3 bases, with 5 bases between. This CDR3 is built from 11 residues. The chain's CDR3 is CASSAHYEQYF. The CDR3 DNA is TGTGCCAGCAGTGCTCACTACGAGCAGTACTTC.

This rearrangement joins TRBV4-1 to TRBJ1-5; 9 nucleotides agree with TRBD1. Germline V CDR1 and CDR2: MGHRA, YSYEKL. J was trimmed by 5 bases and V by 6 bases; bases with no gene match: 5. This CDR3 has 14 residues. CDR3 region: CASSRTGADQPQHF. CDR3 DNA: TGCGCCAGCAGTCGGACAGGGGCGGATCAGCCCCAGCATTTT.